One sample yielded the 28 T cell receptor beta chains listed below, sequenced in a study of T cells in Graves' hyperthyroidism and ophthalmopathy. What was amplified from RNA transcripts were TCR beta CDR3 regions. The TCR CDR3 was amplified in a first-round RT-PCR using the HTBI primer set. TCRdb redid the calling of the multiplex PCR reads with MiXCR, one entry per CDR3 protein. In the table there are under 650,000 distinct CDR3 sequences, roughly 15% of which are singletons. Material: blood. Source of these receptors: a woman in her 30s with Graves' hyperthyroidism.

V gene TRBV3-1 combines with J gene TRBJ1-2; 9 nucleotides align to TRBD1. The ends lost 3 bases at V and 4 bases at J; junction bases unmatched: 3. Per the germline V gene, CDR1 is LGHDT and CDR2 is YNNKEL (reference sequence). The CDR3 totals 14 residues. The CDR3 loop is CASSHPDRGYGYTF. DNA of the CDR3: TGTGCCAGCAGCCACCCGGACAGGGGCTATGGCTACACCTTC. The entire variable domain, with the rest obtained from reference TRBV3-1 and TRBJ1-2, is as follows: DTAVSQTPKYLVTQMGNDKSIKCEQNLGHDTMYWYKQDSKKFLKIMFSYNNKELIINETVPNRFSPKSPDKAHLNLHINSLELGDSAVYFCASSHPDRGYGYTFGSGTRLTVV.

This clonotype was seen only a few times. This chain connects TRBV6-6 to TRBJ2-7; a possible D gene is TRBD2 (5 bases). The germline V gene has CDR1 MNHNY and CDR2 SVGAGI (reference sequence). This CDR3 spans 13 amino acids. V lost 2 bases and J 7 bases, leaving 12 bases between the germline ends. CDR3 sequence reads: CASSYIEGEEQYF. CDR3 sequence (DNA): TGTGCCAGCAGTTACATTGAGGGCGAAGAGCAGTACTTC.

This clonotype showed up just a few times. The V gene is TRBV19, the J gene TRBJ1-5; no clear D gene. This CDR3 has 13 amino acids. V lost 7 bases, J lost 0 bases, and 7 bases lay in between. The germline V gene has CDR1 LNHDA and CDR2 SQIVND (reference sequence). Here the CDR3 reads CASKAPSNQPQHF. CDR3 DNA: TGTGCCAGTAAGGCCCCTAGCAATCAGCCCCAGCATTTT.

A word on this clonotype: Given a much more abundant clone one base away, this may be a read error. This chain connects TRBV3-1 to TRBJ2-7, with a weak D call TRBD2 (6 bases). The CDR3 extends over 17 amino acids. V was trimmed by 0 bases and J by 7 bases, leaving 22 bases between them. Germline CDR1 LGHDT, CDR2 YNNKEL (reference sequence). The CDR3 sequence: CASSQEGDSILGDEQYF. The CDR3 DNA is TGTGCCAGCAGCCAAGAGGGGGACTCTATACTCGGGGATGAGCAGTACTTC.

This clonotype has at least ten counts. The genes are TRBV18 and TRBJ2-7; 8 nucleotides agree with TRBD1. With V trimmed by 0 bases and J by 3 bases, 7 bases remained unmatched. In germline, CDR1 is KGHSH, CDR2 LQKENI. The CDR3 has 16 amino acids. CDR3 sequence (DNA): TGTGCCAGCTCACCACCCCCACAGGGGGGTGGCTACGAGCAGTACTTC. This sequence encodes CASSPPPQGGGYEQYF.

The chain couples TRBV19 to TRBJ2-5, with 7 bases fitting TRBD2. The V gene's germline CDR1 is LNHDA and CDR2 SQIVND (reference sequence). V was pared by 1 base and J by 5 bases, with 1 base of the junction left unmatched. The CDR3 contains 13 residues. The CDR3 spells CASSIGGGETQYF. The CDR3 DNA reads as TGTGCCAGTAGTATAGGCGGGGGTGAGACCCAGTACTTC.

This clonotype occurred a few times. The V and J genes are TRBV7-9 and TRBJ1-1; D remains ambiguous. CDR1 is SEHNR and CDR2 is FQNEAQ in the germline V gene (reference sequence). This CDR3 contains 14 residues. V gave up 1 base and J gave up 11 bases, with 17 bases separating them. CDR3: CASSLGGGLQLAFF. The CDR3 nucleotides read TGTGCCAGCAGCTTAGGAGGAGGTTTACAATTGGCTTTCTTT.

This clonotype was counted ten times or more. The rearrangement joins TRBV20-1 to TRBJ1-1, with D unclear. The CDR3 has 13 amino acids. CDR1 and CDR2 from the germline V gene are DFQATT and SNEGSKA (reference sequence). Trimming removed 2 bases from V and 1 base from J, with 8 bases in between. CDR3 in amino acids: CSARRPENTEAFF. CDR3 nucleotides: TGCAGTGCTAGAAGGCCAGAGAACACTGAAGCTTTCTTT.

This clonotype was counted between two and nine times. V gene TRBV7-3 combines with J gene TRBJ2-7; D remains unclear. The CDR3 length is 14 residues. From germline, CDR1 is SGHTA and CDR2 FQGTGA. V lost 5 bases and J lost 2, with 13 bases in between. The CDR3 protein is CASSPMAGTYEQYF. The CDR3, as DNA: TGTGCCAGCAGCCCCATGGCCGGAACCTACGAGCAGTACTTC. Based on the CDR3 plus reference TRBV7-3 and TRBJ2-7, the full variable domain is GAGVSQTPSNKVTEKGKYVELRCDPISGHTALYWYRQSLGQGPEFLIYFQGTGAADDSGLPNDRFFAVRPEGSVSTLKIQRTERGDSAVYLCASSPMAGTYEQYFGPGTRLTVT.

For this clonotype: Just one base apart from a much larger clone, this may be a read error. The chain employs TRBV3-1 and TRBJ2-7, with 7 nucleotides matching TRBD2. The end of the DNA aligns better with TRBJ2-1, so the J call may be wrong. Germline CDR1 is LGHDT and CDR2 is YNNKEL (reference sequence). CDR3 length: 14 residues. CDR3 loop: CASSQVAGVHEQFF. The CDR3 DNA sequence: TGTGCCAGCAGCCAAGTTGCGGGAGTCCACGAGCAGTTCTTC.

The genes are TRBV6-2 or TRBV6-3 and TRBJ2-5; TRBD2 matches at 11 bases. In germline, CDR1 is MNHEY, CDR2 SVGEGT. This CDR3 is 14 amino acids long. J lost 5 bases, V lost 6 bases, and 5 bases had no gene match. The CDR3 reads CASRIAGGLETQYF. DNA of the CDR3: TGTGCCAGCAGGATAGCGGGAGGGCTTGAGACCCAGTACTTC.

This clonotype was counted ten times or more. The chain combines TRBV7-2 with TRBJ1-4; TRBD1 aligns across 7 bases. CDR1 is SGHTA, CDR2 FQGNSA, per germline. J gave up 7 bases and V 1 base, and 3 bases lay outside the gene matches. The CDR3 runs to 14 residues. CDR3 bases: TGTGCCAGCAGCTTAGGAGGGGGCGGTGAAAAACTGTTTTTT. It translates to CASSLGGGGEKLFF.

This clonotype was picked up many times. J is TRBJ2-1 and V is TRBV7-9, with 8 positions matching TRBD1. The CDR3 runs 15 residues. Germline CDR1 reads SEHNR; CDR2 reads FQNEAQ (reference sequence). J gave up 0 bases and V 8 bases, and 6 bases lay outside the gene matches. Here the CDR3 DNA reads TGTGCCAGCTACCTAGGGACAGGCTCCTACAATGAGCAGTTCTTC. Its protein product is CASYLGTGSYNEQFF.

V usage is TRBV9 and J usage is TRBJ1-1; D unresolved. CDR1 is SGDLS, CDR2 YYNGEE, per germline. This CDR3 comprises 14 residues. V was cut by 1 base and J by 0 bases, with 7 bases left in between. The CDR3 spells CASSVIGMNTEAFF. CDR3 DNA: TGTGCCAGCAGCGTAATTGGGATGAACACTGAAGCTTTCTTT.

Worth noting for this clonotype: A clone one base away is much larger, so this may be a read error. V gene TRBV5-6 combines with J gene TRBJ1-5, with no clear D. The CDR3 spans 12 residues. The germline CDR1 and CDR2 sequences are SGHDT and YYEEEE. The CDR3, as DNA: TGTGCCAGCGTATTCAGCAGTCAGCCCCAGCATTTT. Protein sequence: CASVFSSQPQHF.

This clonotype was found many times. The CDR3 spells CASSEITGNYEQYF. In DNA form, the CDR3 reads TGTGCCAGCAGTGAAATCACAGGGAACTACGAGCAGTACTTC. The J gene is TRBJ2-7, the V gene TRBV6-1, with D possibly matching TRBD1 (6 bases). V dropped 2 bases and J dropped 3 bases, with 11 bases sitting between them. Germline CDR1 MNHNS, CDR2 SASEGT. The CDR3 loop spans 14 amino acids.

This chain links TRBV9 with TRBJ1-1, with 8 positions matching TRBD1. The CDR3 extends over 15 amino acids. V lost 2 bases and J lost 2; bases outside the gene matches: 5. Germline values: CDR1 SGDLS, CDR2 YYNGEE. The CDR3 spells CASSVTGGSNTEAFF. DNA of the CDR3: TGTGCCAGCAGCGTCACAGGGGGAAGTAACACTGAAGCTTTCTTT.

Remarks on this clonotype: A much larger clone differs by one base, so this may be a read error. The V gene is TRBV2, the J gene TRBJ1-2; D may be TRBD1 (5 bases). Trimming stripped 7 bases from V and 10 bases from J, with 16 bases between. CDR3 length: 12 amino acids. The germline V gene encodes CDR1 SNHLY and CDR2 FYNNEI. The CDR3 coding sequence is TGTGCCAGCATGGGGGATGCGCCTGACTACACCTTC. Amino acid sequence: CASMGDAPDYTF.

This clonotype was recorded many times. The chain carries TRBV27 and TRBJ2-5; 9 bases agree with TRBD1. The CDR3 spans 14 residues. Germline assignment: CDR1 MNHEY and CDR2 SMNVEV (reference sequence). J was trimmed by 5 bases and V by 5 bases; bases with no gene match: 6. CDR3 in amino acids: CASSTGQGGETQYF. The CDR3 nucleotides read TGTGCCAGCAGTACGGGACAGGGAGGGGAGACCCAGTACTTC.

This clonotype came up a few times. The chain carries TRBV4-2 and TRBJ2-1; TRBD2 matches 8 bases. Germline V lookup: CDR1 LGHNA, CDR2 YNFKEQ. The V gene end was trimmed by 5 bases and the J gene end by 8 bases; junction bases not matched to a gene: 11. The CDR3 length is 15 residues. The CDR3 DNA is TGTGCCAGCAGCGCGGGACTAGTAGCAGTGGATGAGCAGTTCTTC. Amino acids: CASSAGLVAVDEQFF.

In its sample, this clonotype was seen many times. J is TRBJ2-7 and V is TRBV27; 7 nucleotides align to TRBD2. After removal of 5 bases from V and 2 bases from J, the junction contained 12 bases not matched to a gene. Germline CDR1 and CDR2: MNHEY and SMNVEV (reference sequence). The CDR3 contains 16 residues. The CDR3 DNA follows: TGTGCCAGCAGTCGACACCTTAGCGCGGGGGCCTACGAGCAGTACTTC. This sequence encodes CASSRHLSAGAYEQYF.

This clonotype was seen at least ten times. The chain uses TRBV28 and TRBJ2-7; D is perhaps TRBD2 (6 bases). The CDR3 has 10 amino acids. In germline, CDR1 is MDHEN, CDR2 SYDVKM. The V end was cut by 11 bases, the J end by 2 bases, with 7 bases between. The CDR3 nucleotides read TGTGCCTCGGGGGCCTACGAGCAGTACTTC. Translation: CASGAYEQYF.

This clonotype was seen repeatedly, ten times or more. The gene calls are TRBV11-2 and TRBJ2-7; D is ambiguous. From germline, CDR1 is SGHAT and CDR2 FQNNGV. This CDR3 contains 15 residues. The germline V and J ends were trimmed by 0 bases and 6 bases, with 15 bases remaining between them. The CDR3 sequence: CASSLDVRVLGEQYF. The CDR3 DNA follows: TGTGCCAGCAGCTTAGATGTTCGCGTTCTGGGCGAGCAGTACTTC.

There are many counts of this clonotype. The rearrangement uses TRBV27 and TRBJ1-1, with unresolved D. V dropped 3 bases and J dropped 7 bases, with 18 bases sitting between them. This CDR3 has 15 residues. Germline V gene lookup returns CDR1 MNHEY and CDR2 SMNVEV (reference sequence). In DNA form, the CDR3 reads TGTGCCAGCAGTTTCCTCTTAGGAGGTCACAGTGAAGCTTTCTTT. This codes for CASSFLLGGHSEAFF.

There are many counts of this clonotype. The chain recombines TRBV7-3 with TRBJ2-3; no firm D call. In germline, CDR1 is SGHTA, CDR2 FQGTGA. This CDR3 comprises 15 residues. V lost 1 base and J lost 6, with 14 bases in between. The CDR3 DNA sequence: TGTGCCAGCAGCTTAAGGCCGAACTTGGGGGATACGCAGTATTTT. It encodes CASSLRPNLGDTQYF.

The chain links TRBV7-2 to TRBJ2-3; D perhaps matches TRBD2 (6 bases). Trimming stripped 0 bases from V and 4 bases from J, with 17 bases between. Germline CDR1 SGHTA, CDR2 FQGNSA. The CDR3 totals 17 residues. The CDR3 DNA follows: TGTGCCAGCAGCTTAGCGGACTCACCTTGGGAGGCAGATACGCAGTATTTT. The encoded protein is CASSLADSPWEADTQYF.

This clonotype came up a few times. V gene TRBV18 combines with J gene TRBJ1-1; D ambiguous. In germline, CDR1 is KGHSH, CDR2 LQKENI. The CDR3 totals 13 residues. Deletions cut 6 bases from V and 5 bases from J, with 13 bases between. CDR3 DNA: TGTGCCAGCTCCCGACTTTGGGAAACTGAAGCTTTCTTT. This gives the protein CASSRLWETEAFF.

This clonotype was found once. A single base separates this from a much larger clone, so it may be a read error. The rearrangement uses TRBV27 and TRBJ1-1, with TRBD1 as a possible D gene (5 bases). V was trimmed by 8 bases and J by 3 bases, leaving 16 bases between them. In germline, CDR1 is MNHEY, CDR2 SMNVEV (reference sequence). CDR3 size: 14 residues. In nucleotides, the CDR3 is TGTGCCAGCCCCTGGGGGGGATTACACACTGAAGCTTTCTTT. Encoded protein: CASPWGGLHTEAFF.